These 29 T cell receptor beta chains were all obtained from the same sample, sequenced in a study of identical twins (dated by TCRdb to 2016 to 2017). The library was built by means of 5' RACE. TCRdb names Illumina HiSeq 2000 as the instrument used. The raw public data were reprocessed by TCRdb itself: fastp quality trimming at Q25, MiXCR clonotype calling, in-frame beta chains only. Entries are consolidated by CDR3 protein sequence, retaining the most common genes and DNA. The sample yields fewer than 250,000 distinct CDR3 sequences; around 15% were counted once. The ten largest make up roughly two fifths of the sample. In addition, the sample was reused for a study of T cells expressing NK-cell markers.

What was sequenced was CD8+ T cells sorted from blood. The receptor source for this set is a woman aged 18-35 years in good health.

This clonotype turned up a few times. The chain joins TRBV3-1 to TRBJ2-7; 14 positions match TRBD2. Germline CDR1 reads LGHDT; CDR2 reads YNNKEL (reference sequence). The CDR3 totals 16 residues. Trimming took 4 bases from V and 2 from J; bases not matched to a gene: 4. CDR3 region: CASSRRTSGRPYEQYF. CDR3 nucleotide sequence: TGTGCCAGCAGCCGGAGGACTAGCGGGAGGCCCTACGAGCAGTACTTC.

This clonotype was counted only a few times. The chain couples TRBV4-1 to TRBJ2-1; D ambiguous. Trimming left V 0 bases short and J 10 bases short, with 7 bases between. CDR3 size: 12 residues. CDR1 and CDR2 (germline): MGHRA, YSYEKL. This chain's CDR3 is CASSQDAREQFF. The CDR3 nucleotides read TGCGCCAGCAGCCAAGATGCGAGGGAGCAGTTCTTC.

Only a few counts were recorded for this clonotype. The chain has TRBV6-1 and TRBJ2-1; D may be TRBD2 (6 bases). V shed 10 bases and J shed 7 bases, with 17 bases lying between them. The CDR3 consists of 13 residues. CDR1 MNHNS and CDR2 SASEGT come from the germline V gene. The CDR3, as DNA: TGTGCCACCATAGCGGATCCGGGGAATGAGCAGTTCTTC. Its translation is CATIADPGNEQFF.

Only a few counts were recorded for this clonotype. The V gene is TRBV6-1, the J gene TRBJ2-7, with 10 nucleotides matching TRBD1. Germline V lookup: CDR1 MNHNS, CDR2 SASEGT. This CDR3 region has 16 residues. J gave up 3 bases and V 8 bases, and 13 bases lay outside the gene matches. CDR3 DNA sequence: TGTGCCAGCGCCCCTATCCCGGGACAGGGGATCTACGAGCAGTACTTC. It encodes CASAPIPGQGIYEQYF.

This clonotype was seen a few times. The chain employs TRBV11-2 and TRBJ2-3; D perhaps matches TRBD2 (6 bases). Looked up from germline, CDR1 is SGHAT and CDR2 is FQNNGV. The length of the CDR3 is 17 residues. Trimming stripped 0 bases from V and 1 base from J, with 14 bases between. CDR3 nucleotide sequence: TGTGCCAGCAGCTTAGATCGGCAGCGGGTGGGCACAGATACGCAGTATTTT. As protein: CASSLDRQRVGTDTQYF.

This clonotype was recorded many times. The V and J genes are TRBV20-1 and TRBJ2-7, with unresolved D. Germline CDR1 is DFQATT and CDR2 is SNEGSKA (reference sequence). CDR3 length equals 14 residues. The V end lost 2 bases, the J end lost 0 bases, and 11 bases lay between the germline ends. The CDR3 DNA reads TGCAGTGCTAGACACATACAGTCCTCCTACGAGCAGTACTTC. This sequence encodes CSARHIQSSYEQYF.

This clonotype has just a few counts. The J gene is TRBJ2-7, the V gene TRBV20-1; D is uncertain. Germline V gene sequence: CDR1 DFQATT, CDR2 SNEGSKA (reference sequence). V lost 0 bases and J 3 bases, leaving 9 bases between the germline ends. This CDR3 is built from 13 residues. The CDR3 here is CSARERPFYEQYF. The DNA for the CDR3 is TGCAGTGCTAGAGAGAGGCCCTTCTACGAGCAGTACTTC.

In its sample, this clonotype was seen a few times. The J gene is TRBJ1-2, the V gene TRBV9; the D is unclear. From germline, CDR1 is SGDLS and CDR2 YYNGEE. The CDR3 contains 13 residues. V lost 3 bases and J 3 bases, leaving 9 bases between the germline ends. CDR3 region: CASSEPGDYGYTF. The CDR3 nucleotides read TGTGCCAGCAGCGAGCCGGGAGACTATGGCTACACCTTC. The variable domain in full, completed from reference TRBV9 and TRBJ1-2, reads DSGVTQTPKHLITATGQRVTLRCSPRSGDLSVYWYQQSLDQGLQFLIQYYNGEERAKGNILERFSAQQFPDLHSELNLSSLELGDSALYFCASSEPGDYGYTFGSGTRLTVV.

The chain uses TRBV6-2 or TRBV6-3 and TRBJ2-5; D gene uncertain. The CDR3 totals 12 residues. Germline V gives CDR1 MNHEY, CDR2 SVGEGT. Trimming shortened V by 2 bases and J by 5 bases, and 6 bases separated the two germline ends. The CDR3 nucleotides read TGTGCCAGCAGTTACCCTACGGAGACCCAGTACTTC. Its protein product is CASSYPTETQYF.

V and J are TRBV20-1 and TRBJ2-1; no clear D. Germline V gene data show CDR1 as DFQATT and CDR2 as SNEGSKA (reference sequence). The V and J ends lost 7 bases and 7 bases respectively, with 11 bases between them. CDR3 length: 11 residues. Here the CDR3 DNA reads TGCAGTGTTACCCGCTTGAATGAGCAGTTCTTC. Its translation is CSVTRLNEQFF.

This chain links TRBV9 with TRBJ2-7; tentatively, D is TRBD1 (5 bases). Germline V CDR1 and CDR2: SGDLS, YYNGEE. The CDR3 consists of 13 residues. The ends were cut back, 4 bases at V and 6 bases at J, with 14 bases in the middle. This chain's CDR3 is CASSKQALGEQYF. In DNA form, the CDR3 reads TGTGCCAGCAGCAAACAGGCCCTGGGCGAGCAGTACTTC. Together with reference TRBV9 and TRBJ2-7, the CDR3 gives the full variable domain: DSGVTQTPKHLITATGQRVTLRCSPRSGDLSVYWYQQSLDQGLQFLIQYYNGEERAKGNILERFSAQQFPDLHSELNLSSLELGDSALYFCASSKQALGEQYFGPGTRLTVT.

J is TRBJ2-6 and V is TRBV29-1; a weak D match, TRBD2 (5 bases). The V and J ends lost 1 base and 1 base respectively, with 8 bases between them. The CDR3 is 15 residues long. CDR1 and CDR2 (germline): SQVTM, ANQGSEA. The CDR3 DNA follows: TGCAGCGTTGAAGGAGGGCCTTCTGGGGCCAACGTCCTGACTTTC. Its protein product is CSVEGGPSGANVLTF.

The genes are TRBV4-3 and TRBJ2-2; D is perhaps TRBD2 (6 bases). Trimming took off 2 bases at V and 10 bases at J, with 14 bases between the two ends. CDR3 length: 14 amino acids. Germline CDR1 and CDR2: LGHNA and YSLEER. The CDR3 loop is CASSQWGLDMELFF. CDR3 bases: TGCGCCAGCAGCCAATGGGGACTGGACATGGAGCTGTTTTTT.

The chain employs TRBV5-1 and TRBJ2-1; 7 bases fit TRBD2. The V gene end was trimmed by 1 base and the J gene end by 8 bases; junction bases not matched to a gene: 15. CDR3 length: 17 amino acids. The germline V gene has CDR1 SGHRS and CDR2 YFSETQ. The CDR3 spells CASSLPLVAGAGDEQFF. CDR3 coding DNA: TGCGCCAGCAGCTTGCCCCTAGTGGCGGGAGCGGGCGATGAGCAGTTCTTC.

This clonotype was seen a handful of times. The V call is TRBV12-3 or TRBV12-4, the J call TRBJ1-2, with D tentatively TRBD1 (6 bases). The V gene lost 5 bases and the J gene lost 0 bases, with 10 bases spanning the gap. This CDR3 has 14 amino acids. The CDR3 nucleotides are TGTGCCAGCAGTCCGGGGGGCGCTAACTATGGCTACACCTTC. Translated, it gives CASSPGGANYGYTF.

This clonotype has just a few counts. V is TRBV12-5 and J is TRBJ2-3; 12 bases agree with TRBD2. CDR1 is LGHNT and CDR2 is FRNRAP in the germline V gene. This CDR3 contains 15 residues. Here the CDR3 DNA reads TGTGCCGAGGCCCTAGCGGGGGGGCTGTCAGATACGCAGTATTTT. Its protein is CAEALAGGLSDTQYF. The whole variable domain, filled in from reference TRBV12-5 and TRBJ2-3, reads DARVTQTPRHKVTEMGQEVTMRCQPILGHNTVFWYRQTMMQGLELLAYFRNRAPLDDSGMPKDRFSAEMPDATLATLKIQPSEPRDSAVYFCAEALAGGLSDTQYFGPGTRLTVL.

The V call is TRBV12-3 or TRBV12-4, the J call TRBJ2-1; the D is unclear. This CDR3 region has 12 residues. Trimming took off 6 bases at V and 5 bases at J, with 8 bases between the two ends. The CDR3 sequence is CASSIVNNEQFF. CDR3 bases: TGTGCCAGCAGCATAGTAAACAATGAGCAGTTCTTC.

In this sample, this clonotype turned up a few times. The chain combines TRBV20-1 with TRBJ1-2, with D unresolved. Per the germline V gene, CDR1 is DFQATT and CDR2 is SNEGSKA (reference sequence). The CDR3 totals 12 residues. With 6 bases removed from V and 4 bases from J, the gap between germline ends came to 12 bases. The CDR3 DNA reads TGCAGTGCCAACGGACGGACCTATGGCTACACCTTC. Its protein is CSANGRTYGYTF.

The chain is built from TRBV13 and TRBJ2-5; a weak D match, TRBD1 (6 bases). Looked up from germline, CDR1 is PRHDT and CDR2 is FYEKMQ (reference sequence). The CDR3 covers 14 residues. Trimming pared 4 bases from V and 6 bases from J, leaving 15 bases between. As DNA, the CDR3 is TGTGCCAGCAGCTGGGGGCCGGGCCGGAAGACCCAGTACTTC. It translates to CASSWGPGRKTQYF. The full variable domain, completed using reference TRBV13 and TRBJ2-5, is AAGVIQSPRHLIKEKRETATLKCYPIPRHDTVYWYQQGPGQDPQFLISFYEKMQSDKGSIPDRFSAQQFSDYHSELNMSSLELGDSALYFCASSWGPGRKTQYFGPGTRLLVL.

This clonotype was seen a few times. This chain links TRBV11-2 with TRBJ2-1; D call uncertain. The CDR3 consists of 12 residues. V shed 3 bases and J shed 9 bases, with 9 bases lying between them. CDR1 is SGHAT, CDR2 FQNNGV, per germline. CDR3 region: CASSLVGGEQFF. The CDR3 nucleotides are TGTGCCAGCAGCTTGGTAGGCGGTGAGCAGTTCTTC. Complete variable domain (other parts from reference TRBV11-2 and TRBJ2-1): EAGVAQSPRYKIIEKRQSVAFWCNPISGHATLYWYQQILGQGPKLLIQFQNNGVVDDSQLPKDRFSAERLKGVDSTLKIQPAKLEDSAVYLCASSLVGGEQFFGPGTRLTVL.

This clonotype was observed a handful of times. The chain is built from TRBV9 and TRBJ2-3; tentative D call: TRBD1 (6 bases). The CDR3 covers 17 residues. CDR1 is SGDLS and CDR2 is YYNGEE in the germline V gene. The ends were cut back, 4 bases at V and 0 bases at J, with 18 bases in the middle. CDR3 coding DNA: TGTGCCAGCAGCCATAACAGGGAGACCCCTAGCACAGATACGCAGTATTTT. This gives the protein CASSHNRETPSTDTQYF.

This clonotype was counted between two and nine times. This chain links TRBV15 with TRBJ2-3; D possibly corresponds to TRBD2 (5 bases). V lost 0 bases, J lost 0 bases, and 13 bases lay in between. CDR1 is LNHNV, CDR2 YYDKDF, per germline (reference sequence). The CDR3 sequence is 17 residues long. The CDR3 region is CATSRDHGITSTDTQYF. CDR3 nucleotides: TGTGCCACCAGCAGAGATCACGGGATTACTAGCACAGATACGCAGTATTTT.

The V and J genes are TRBV7-8 and TRBJ2-3, with D unclear. There are 15 residues in the CDR3. The germline gives CDR1 SGHVS, CDR2 FQNEAQ. V was pared by 1 base and J by 2 bases, with 10 bases between. For the CDR3, the DNA is TGTGCCAGCAGCTTAGAGCTTCACAACACAGATACGCAGTATTTT. Its protein product is CASSLELHNTDTQYF.

This clonotype has only a few counts. The chain is built from TRBV3-1 and TRBJ2-1; either TRBD1 or TRBD2 may fit D (5 bases each). The CDR3 sequence is 12 residues long. V was clipped by 4 bases and J by 6 bases, with 7 bases between them. The germline V gene has CDR1 LGHDT and CDR2 YNNKEL (reference sequence). Here the CDR3 DNA reads TGTGCCAGCAGCCCCGGGACCAATGAGCAGTTCTTC. It codes for CASSPGTNEQFF.

This clonotype was seen a handful of times. The chain links TRBV6-2 or TRBV6-3 to TRBJ2-2; TRBD1 agrees at 8 bases. V was clipped by 8 bases and J by 7 bases; unmatched bases: 12. Germline CDR1 MNHEY, CDR2 SVGEGT. There are 15 residues in the CDR3. CDR3 in amino acids: CASYSKTGAVGELFF. CDR3 sequence (DNA): TGTGCCAGCTACTCAAAGACAGGGGCTGTCGGGGAGCTGTTTTTT.

This chain links TRBV20-1 with TRBJ2-7, with 9 bases that match TRBD1. CDR3 length: 14 residues. From germline, CDR1 is DFQATT and CDR2 SNEGSKA (reference sequence). V was pared by 3 bases and J by 3 bases, with 6 bases of the junction left unmatched. CDR3 sequence (DNA): TGCAGTGCTAGCAGCCCGGACAGGGGCTACGAGCAGTACTTC. Its translation: CSASSPDRGYEQYF.

The chain has TRBV7-8 and TRBJ2-1, with unresolved D. Looked up from germline, CDR1 is SGHVS and CDR2 is FQNEAQ. Trimming removed 1 base at V and 8 bases at J, with 6 bases between. The CDR3 has 12 residues. The CDR3 sequence: CASSLVNDEQFF. The CDR3 DNA reads as TGTGCCAGCAGCTTAGTTAACGATGAGCAGTTCTTC.

This clonotype has a count of ten or more. The chain combines TRBV12-3 or TRBV12-4 with TRBJ1-1; the D is unclear. V lost 6 bases and J lost 7, with 15 bases in between. This CDR3 contains 13 residues. The CDR3 region has the DNA TGTGCCAGCAGCTTGATTGGGGTGCTTGAAGCTTTCTTT. Protein: CASSLIGVLEAFF.

This clonotype came up a few times. V usage is TRBV9 and J usage is TRBJ2-7; D is perhaps TRBD2 (6 bases). CDR1 is SGDLS and CDR2 is YYNGEE in the germline V gene. V was clipped by 4 bases and J by 0 bases, with 11 bases between them. CDR3 length equals 14 residues. CDR3 nucleotides: TGTGCCAGCAGCTCCGGGGGTTACTCCTACGAGCAGTACTTC. It encodes CASSSGGYSYEQYF.